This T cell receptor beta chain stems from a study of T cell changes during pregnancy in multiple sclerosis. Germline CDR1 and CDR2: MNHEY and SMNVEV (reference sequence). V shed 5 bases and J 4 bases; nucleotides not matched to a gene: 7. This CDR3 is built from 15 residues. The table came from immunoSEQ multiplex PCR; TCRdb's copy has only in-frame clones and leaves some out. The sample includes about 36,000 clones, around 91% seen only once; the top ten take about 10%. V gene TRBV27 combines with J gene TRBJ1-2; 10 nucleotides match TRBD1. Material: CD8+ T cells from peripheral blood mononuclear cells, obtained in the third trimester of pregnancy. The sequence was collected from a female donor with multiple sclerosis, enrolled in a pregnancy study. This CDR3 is CASSPGTGASYGYTF. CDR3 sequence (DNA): TGTGCCAGCAGTCCGGGGACAGGGGCGAGCTATGGCTACACCTTC.